This passage covers 20 T cell receptor beta chains from one sample sequenced in a study of technical replicates of blood from four donors (dated 2017 in TCRdb). Receptor amplification or capture employed the immunoSEQ multiplex PCR assay. Entries here come from immuneACCESS through TCRdb and include only in-frame sequences with V and J called. Some clones fail to appear in such tables; in the studies checked, an unresolved V gene covers under half of the shortfall, and the cause of the remainder is unknown. A total of roughly 70,000 clones appear in this sample, nearly 98% of them only once. The top ten constitute roughly 0.25% of the sample. The specimen was T cells isolated from PBMCs. The receptors here all came from a human donor in good health.

The chain carries TRBV19 and TRBJ2-7; TRBD1 matches at 7 bases. This CDR3 is 12 amino acids long. Germline V gives CDR1 LNHDA, CDR2 SQIVND (reference sequence). The J segment lost 6 bases and the V segment lost 8 bases, leaving 7 bases of the junction unmatched. The CDR3 loop reads CASSTGFPEQYF. The CDR3, as DNA: TGTGCCAGTTCGACAGGGTTCCCCGAGCAGTACTTC.

The CDR3 DNA reads TGCAGCGTCAAGGGGGGGTGGGAAGGTACGCAGTATTTT. Translated, it gives CSVKGGWEGTQYF. The genes are TRBV29-1 and TRBJ2-3, with D possibly TRBD2 on 7 matching bases. Germline CDR1 and CDR2: SQVTM and ANQGSEA. Trimming pared 6 bases from V and 8 bases from J, leaving 18 bases between. This CDR3 has 13 amino acids.

This CDR3 reads CASGGQGSRYTF. CDR3 nucleotide sequence: TGTGCCAGCGGTGGACAGGGGTCACGCTACACCTTC. The V call is TRBV2, the J call TRBJ1-2, with TRBD1 identical over 9 bases. The CDR3 extends over 12 amino acids. Trimming cost V 8 bases and J 9 bases; bases outside gene matches: 7. The germline gives CDR1 SNHLY, CDR2 FYNNEI. The whole variable domain, filled in from reference TRBV2 and TRBJ1-2, reads EPEVTQTPSHQVTQMGQEVILRCVPISNHLYFYWYRQILGQKVEFLVSFYNNEISEKSEIFDDQFSVERPDGSNFTLKIRSTKLEDSAMYFCASGGQGSRYTFGSGTRLTVV.

This sequence joins TRBV29-1 and TRBJ1-1, with D maybe TRBD1 (5 bases). Germline V gene sequence: CDR1 SQVTM, CDR2 ANQGSEA. V lost 6 bases to trimming and J lost 1 base, with 9 bases between them. This CDR3 comprises 12 residues. CDR3 loop: CSVVQGNTEAFF. CDR3 coding DNA: TGCAGCGTCGTCCAGGGGAACACTGAAGCTTTCTTT.

V is TRBV28 and J is TRBJ1-4, with D tentatively TRBD1 (6 bases). Germline CDR1 reads MDHEN; CDR2 reads SYDVKM. V shed 3 bases and J shed 10 bases, with 12 bases lying between them. The CDR3 sequence is 13 residues long. CDR3 in DNA: TGTGCCAGCAGTTTGGGGGCTACCGGAAAACTGTTTTTT. Translated, it gives CASSLGATGKLFF.

The rearrangement links TRBV6-1 to TRBJ1-2; D uncertain. There are 14 residues in the CDR3. Trimming removed 2 bases from V and 8 bases from J, with 15 bases in between. Germline V CDR1 and CDR2: MNHNS, SASEGT. The CDR3 loop is CASSELSGSGGYTF. The DNA for the CDR3 is TGTGCCAGCAGTGAATTGTCGGGCAGCGGAGGCTACACCTTC.

The rearrangement links TRBV21-1 to TRBJ1-1. TRBV21-1 is deemed a pseudogene. The CDR3 spans 11 residues. This CDR3 reads CASRSRTEAFF. CDR3 DNA: TGTGCCAGCCGGAGCCGGACTGAAGCTTTCTTT.

The rearrangement joins TRBV4-1 to TRBJ2-7; perhaps TRBD1 as D (5 bases). The CDR3 extends over 13 amino acids. Trimming took 1 base from V and 7 from J, leaving 11 bases between them. Looked up from germline, CDR1 is MGHRA and CDR2 is YSYEKL. The chain's CDR3 is CASSQGSGSEQYF. The CDR3 DNA follows: TGCGCCAGCAGCCAAGGGTCAGGGTCTGAGCAGTACTTC.

This chain joins TRBV6-1 and TRBJ2-3; TRBD2 matches at 9 bases. V shed 5 bases, J shed 3 bases, and the junction held 3 bases outside the gene matches. The CDR3 spans 14 residues. Germline CDR1 MNHNS, CDR2 SASEGT. The CDR3 DNA is TGTGCCAGCAGTCCTAGCGGGGTGACAGATACGCAGTATTTT. Amino acids: CASSPSGVTDTQYF.

The rearrangement links TRBV4-3 to TRBJ2-1; weak D call: TRBD1 (6 bases). The V gene lost 0 bases and the J gene lost 0 bases, with 9 bases spanning the gap. CDR3 length: 16 amino acids. The V gene's germline CDR1 is LGHNA and CDR2 YSLEER. The CDR3 DNA reads as TGCGCCAGCAGCCAAGAGACGGACAGCTCCTACAATGAGCAGTTCTTC. This gives the protein CASSQETDSSYNEQFF.

The chain recombines TRBV7-8 with TRBJ2-2, with 7 bases fitting TRBD1. The germline V gene encodes CDR1 SGHVS and CDR2 FQNEAQ. The CDR3 runs 14 residues. Trimming cost V 2 bases and J 7 bases; bases outside gene matches: 4. For the CDR3, the DNA is TGTGCCAGCAGCTTATCAGGGGGAAACGGGGAGCTGTTTTTT. This gives the protein CASSLSGGNGELFF.

The chain combines TRBV7-9 with TRBJ2-7; 10 positions match TRBD1. The trim removed 6 bases at V and 3 bases at J, leaving 8 bases unmatched. This CDR3 comprises 15 residues. Germline CDR1 reads SEHNR; CDR2 reads FQNEAQ (reference sequence). DNA for the CDR3: TGTGCCAGCAGACCAAAGACAGGGGGCTTCTACGAGCAGTACTTC. It encodes CASRPKTGGFYEQYF.

CDR3 DNA sequence: TGTGCCAGCTCACCACCGCAGGCAGTTGGGGAAAAACTGTTTTTT. The encoded protein is CASSPPQAVGEKLFF. The chain joins TRBV18 to TRBJ1-4; D gene unclear. CDR3 length: 15 residues. Per germline, CDR1 KGHSH and CDR2 LQKENI. Trimming shortened V by 0 bases and J by 8 bases, and 13 bases separated the two germline ends.

V usage is TRBV5-1 and J usage is TRBJ1-2; TRBD1 matches at 8 bases. V shed 0 bases, J shed 0 bases, and the junction held 7 bases outside the gene matches. The CDR3 is 17 amino acids. From germline, CDR1 is SGHRS and CDR2 YFSETQ. CDR3 loop: CASSLGTGTGPNYGYTF. The CDR3 nucleotides are TGCGCCAGCAGCTTGGGAACCGGGACAGGCCCTAACTATGGCTACACCTTC.

The CDR3 here is CASSLRQGTYNEQFF. CDR3 sequence (DNA): TGTGCCAGCAGCTTACGTCAGGGTACCTACAATGAGCAGTTCTTC. The chain recombines TRBV7-9 with TRBJ2-1, with D tentatively TRBD1 (5 bases). This CDR3 is 15 amino acids long. Germline CDR1 reads SEHNR; CDR2 reads FQNEAQ (reference sequence). Deletions cut 2 bases from V and 2 bases from J, with 10 bases between.

This clone has just one count. The chain employs TRBV7-9 and TRBJ1-1; no clear D gene. The CDR3 has 11 amino acids. V lost 1 base, J lost 6 bases, and 3 bases lay in between. CDR1 is SEHNR and CDR2 is FQNEAQ in the germline V gene (reference sequence). In DNA form, the CDR3 reads TGTGCCAGCAGCTTAGAGCCTGAAGCTTTCTTT. Protein sequence: CASSLEPEAFF.

This chain links TRBV11-3 with TRBJ2-5, with a tentative D call TRBD1 (6 bases). Germline assignment: CDR1 SGHNT and CDR2 YENEEA. The CDR3 covers 16 residues. With 5 bases removed from V and 5 bases from J, the gap between germline ends came to 21 bases. CDR3 sequence: CASSPPLGRGVETQYF. The CDR3 nucleotides are TGTGCCAGCAGCCCACCCCTAGGCAGGGGAGTTGAGACCCAGTACTTC. Filled out from reference TRBV11-3 and TRBJ2-5, the complete variable domain reads EAGVVQSPRYKIIEKKQPVAFWCNPISGHNTLYWYLQNLGQGPELLIRYENEEAVDDSQLPKDRFSAERLKGVDSTLKIQPAELGDSAVYLCASSPPLGRGVETQYFGPGTRLLVL.

The genes are TRBV7-3 and TRBJ2-5; 8 bases are shared with TRBD2. This CDR3 has 14 residues. Germline loops: CDR1 SGHTA, CDR2 FQGTGA. Trimming removed 3 bases from V and 7 bases from J; junction bases left unmatched: 7. CDR3 protein: CASSLGAGVRTQYF. The CDR3 region has the DNA TGTGCCAGCAGCTTGGGAGCGGGGGTCCGGACCCAGTACTTC.

The V gene is TRBV4-1, the J gene TRBJ1-4; D is perhaps TRBD1 (6 bases). The CDR3 is 15 amino acids. Trimming left V 5 bases short and J 4 bases short, with 14 bases between. Germline lookup yields CDR1 MGHRA and CDR2 YSYEKL. The CDR3 loop reads CASSRGGTVNEKLFF. The CDR3 nucleotides are TGCGCCAGCAGCAGAGGGGGAACAGTTAATGAAAAACTGTTTTTT.

The V and J genes are TRBV5-1 and TRBJ2-5; 12 bases align to TRBD2. Trimming cost V 4 bases and J 5 bases; bases outside gene matches: 9. Germline CDR1 and CDR2: SGHRS and YFSETQ. The CDR3 consists of 16 residues. In DNA form, the CDR3 reads TGCGCCAGCAGCCCCCGACTAGCGGGAGACGGGGAGACCCAGTACTTC. It codes for CASSPRLAGDGETQYF.